The sequence of this T cell receptor beta chain was determined in a study of blood T cell repertoires in COVID-19. Study context: Whether acute or convalescent, the COVID-19 samples came from the United States, Italy and Spain. T cells, B-cell-depleted T cells, or PBMCs supplied cDNA or gDNA.

With V trimmed by 2 bases and J by 1 base, 6 bases remained unmatched. The CDR3 spans 15 residues. Germline V gene lookup returns CDR1 SGHDT and CDR2 YYEEEE. Per the original methods: From reference gene primer amplification, estimates of nucleated cell counts were derived. Only in-frame clones appear in the TCRdb table, and some are missing; sequencing was by immunoSEQ multiplex PCR. V and J calls and clone size are as listed in that table; D and trimming were resolved from the DNA. This table has 160,000 or so clones, over 85% appearing once. This clone was seen a single time. This sequence was found in a man aged 55 to 70 with active or convalescent COVID-19. The chain links TRBV5-6 to TRBJ2-7; TRBD2 matches 7 bases. Material: peripheral blood. CDR3 nucleotide sequence: TGTGCCAGCAGCTTATTTCCGGGAGGTTCCTACGAGCAGTACTTC. Translated, it gives CASSLFPGGSYEQYF.